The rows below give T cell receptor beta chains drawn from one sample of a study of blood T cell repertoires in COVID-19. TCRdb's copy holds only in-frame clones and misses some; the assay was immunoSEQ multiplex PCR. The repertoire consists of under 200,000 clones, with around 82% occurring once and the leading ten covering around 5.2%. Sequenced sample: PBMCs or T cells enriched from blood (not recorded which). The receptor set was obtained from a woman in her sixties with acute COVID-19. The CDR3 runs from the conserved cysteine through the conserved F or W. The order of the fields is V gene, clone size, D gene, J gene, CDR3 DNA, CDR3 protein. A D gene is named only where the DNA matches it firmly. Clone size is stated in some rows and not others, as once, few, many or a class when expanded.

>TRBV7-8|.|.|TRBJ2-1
TGTGCCAGCAGCTTAGTTGGAGGGGGCTATACAAATGAGCAGTTCTTC
CASSLVGGGYTNEQFF
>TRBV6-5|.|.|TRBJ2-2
TGTGCCAGCATTCCCCCAGGGAGGAGCGCCGGGGAGCTGTTTTTT
CASIPPGRSAGELFF
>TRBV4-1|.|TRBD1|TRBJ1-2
TGCGCCAGCAGCCAAATAGGAAGGGGGCCCGATGGCTACACCTTC
CASSQIGRGPDGYTF
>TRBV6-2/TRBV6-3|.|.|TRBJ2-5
TGTGCCAGCAGTGATGGGACTCGCCCGGGGACCCAGTACTTC
CASSDGTRPGTQYF
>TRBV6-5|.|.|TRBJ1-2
TGTGCCAGCAGTCCCAGGGGAACTAACTATGGCTACACCTTC
CASSPRGTNYGYTF
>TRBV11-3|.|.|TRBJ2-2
TGTGCCAGCAGCAGATGGACAGAGAACACCGGGGAGCTGTTTTTT
CASSRWTENTGELFF
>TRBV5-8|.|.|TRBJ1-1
TGTGCCAGCAGCTTCCAGGGAGGAACTGAAGCTTTTTTT
CASSFQGGTEAFF
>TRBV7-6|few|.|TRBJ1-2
TGTGCCAGCAGCTTAGAGGTTGAGGGAGCGGGCTATGGCTACACCTTC
CASSLEVEGAGYGYTF
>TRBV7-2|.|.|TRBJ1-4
TGTGCCAGCAGCTTAGCAGGAGGAAAACTGTTTTTT
CASSLAGGKLFF
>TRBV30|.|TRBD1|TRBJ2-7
TGTGCCTGGAGTTATTTCACCGGGACAGGGGTAGGCGAGCAGTACTTC
CAWSYFTGTGVGEQYF
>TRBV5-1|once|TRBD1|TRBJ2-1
TGCGCCAGCAGCCTGCTGACAGGGGCCTACAATGAGCAGTTCTTC
CASSLLTGAYNEQFF
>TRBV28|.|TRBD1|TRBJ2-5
TGTGCCAGCAGTTTACCCAAGACAGGGTCTGAGACCCAGTACTTC
CASSLPKTGSETQYF
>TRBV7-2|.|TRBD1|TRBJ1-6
TGTGCCAGCAGCCCCCGAACAGGGGGCAATTCACCCCTCCACTTT
CASSPRTGGNSPLHF
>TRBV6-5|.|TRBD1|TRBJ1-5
TGTGCCAGCAGTTCTGACAGGGGTATCGAGCCCCAGCATTTT
CASSSDRGIEPQHF
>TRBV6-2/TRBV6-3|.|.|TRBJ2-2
TGTGCCAGCAGTTATACTAGCGGGGAGCTGTTTTTT
CASSYTSGELFF
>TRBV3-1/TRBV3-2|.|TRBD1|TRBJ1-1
TGTGCCAGCTGCCGGGACAGGGTTATGAACACTGAAGCTTTCTTT
CASCRDRVMNTEAFF
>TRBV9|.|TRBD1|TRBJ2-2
TGTGCCAGCAGTGATAGACAGGGGGCATGGATCACCGGGGAGCTGTTTTTT
CASSDRQGAWITGELFF
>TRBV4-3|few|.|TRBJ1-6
TGCGCCAGCCGAACGGGTAATAATTCACCCCTCCACTTT
CASRTGNNSPLHF
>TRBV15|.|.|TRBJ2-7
TGTGCCACCAGCGGATCCCAGGGGGGCTCCTACGAGCAGTACTTC
CATSGSQGGSYEQYF
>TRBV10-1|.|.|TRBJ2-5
TGCGCCAGCAGTGCGAATAGCAAGGAGACCCAGTACTTC
CASSANSKETQYF
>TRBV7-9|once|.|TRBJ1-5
TGTGCCAGCAGCCCAACGGGGGTTAGCAATCAGCCCCAGCATTTT
CASSPTGVSNQPQHF
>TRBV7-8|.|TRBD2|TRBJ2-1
TGTGCCAGCAAGGGACTAGCGGGGGTCCATGAGCAGTTCTTC
CASKGLAGVHEQFF
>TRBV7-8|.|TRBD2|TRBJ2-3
TGTGCCAGCAGCTCCGTCCGGGTAGCGGGAGGAGATACGCAGTATTTT
CASSSVRVAGGDTQYF
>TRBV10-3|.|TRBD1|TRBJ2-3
TGTGCCACCGGACAGGTGGGAGATACGCAGTATTTT
CATGQVGDTQYF
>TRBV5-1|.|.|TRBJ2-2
TGCGCCAGCAGCTTGGTTGCAGGGTCGAGGACCGGGGAGCTGTTTTTT
CASSLVAGSRTGELFF
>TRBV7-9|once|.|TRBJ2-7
TGTGCCAGCAGCTCGGACATTCTCGTCTACGAGCAGTACTTC
CASSSDILVYEQYF
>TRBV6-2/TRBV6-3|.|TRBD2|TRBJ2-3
TGTGCCAGCAGTTGGAACAGGAGGGAACTAGCGGGTACCACTAGCACAGATACGCAGTATTTT
CASSWNRRELAGTTSTDTQYF
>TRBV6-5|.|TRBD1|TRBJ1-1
TGTGCCAGCAGCCAAAACAGGGGCCACACTGAAGCTTTCTTT
CASSQNRGHTEAFF
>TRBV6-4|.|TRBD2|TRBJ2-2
TGTGCCAGCAGTGCTAGCGGGCTGAACACCGGGGAGCTGTTTTTT
CASSASGLNTGELFF
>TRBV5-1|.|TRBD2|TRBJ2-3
TGCGCCAGCAGCTTGGGACTAGCGGGGGCCTCGTTTTGGGCAGATACGCAGTATTTT
CASSLGLAGASFWADTQYF
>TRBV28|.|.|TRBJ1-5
TGTGCCAGCAGTCTAAATCAGCCCCAGCATTTT
CASSLNQPQHF
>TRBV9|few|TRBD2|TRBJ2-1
TGTGCCAGCAGCACCAGCGGGGACTCCTACAATGAGCAGTTCTTC
CASSTSGDSYNEQFF
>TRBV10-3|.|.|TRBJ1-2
TGTGCCATACCTTCAGGTCCTACAAGTGGCTATGGCTACACCTTC
CAIPSGPTSGYGYTF
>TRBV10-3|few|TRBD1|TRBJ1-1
TGTGCCATCAGAGGTGGACAGGTCGACACTGAAGCTTTCTTT
CAIRGGQVDTEAFF
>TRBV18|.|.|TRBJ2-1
TGTGCCAGCTCACCATCGGTCCGAGCAGCAGGGAACAATGAGCAGTTCTTC
CASSPSVRAAGNNEQFF
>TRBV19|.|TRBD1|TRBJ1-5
TGTGCCAGTAGTAGGGACAGGGGGAGGCCGGGCAATCAGCCCCAGCATTTT
CASSRDRGRPGNQPQHF
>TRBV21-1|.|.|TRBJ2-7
TGTGCCAGCAGCAACTTCTTCTTTGTTCAGGGAATATACGAGCAGTACTTC
CASSNFFFVQGIYEQYF
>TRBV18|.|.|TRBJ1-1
TGTGCCAGCTCACCCTCCACAGGGAACACTGAAGCTTTCTTT
CASSPSTGNTEAFF